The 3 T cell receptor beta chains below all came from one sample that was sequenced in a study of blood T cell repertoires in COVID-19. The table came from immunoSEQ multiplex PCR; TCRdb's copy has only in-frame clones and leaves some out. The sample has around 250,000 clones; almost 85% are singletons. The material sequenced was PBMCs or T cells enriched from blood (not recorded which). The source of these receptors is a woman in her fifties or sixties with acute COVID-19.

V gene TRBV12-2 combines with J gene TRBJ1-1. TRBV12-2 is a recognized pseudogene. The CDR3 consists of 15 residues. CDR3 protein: CASRSRRNGNTEAFF. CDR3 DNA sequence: TGTGCAAGTCGCTCCCGGAGAAACGGGAACACTGAAGCTTTCTTT.

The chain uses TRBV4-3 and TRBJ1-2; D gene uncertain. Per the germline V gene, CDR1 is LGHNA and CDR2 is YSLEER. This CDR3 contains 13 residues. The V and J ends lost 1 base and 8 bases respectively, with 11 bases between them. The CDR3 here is CASSQVLAGGYTF. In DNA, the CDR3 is TGCGCCAGCAGCCAAGTACTGGCAGGCGGCTACACCTTC.

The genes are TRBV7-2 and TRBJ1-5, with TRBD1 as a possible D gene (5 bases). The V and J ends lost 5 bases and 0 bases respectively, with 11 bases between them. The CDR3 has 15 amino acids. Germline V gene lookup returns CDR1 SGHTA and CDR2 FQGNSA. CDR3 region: CASSAGPYSNQPQHF. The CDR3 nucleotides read TGTGCCAGCAGCGCAGGGCCCTATAGCAATCAGCCCCAGCATTTT.